This is a list of T cell receptor beta chains from one sample in a study of T cell repertoires in ileal Crohn's disease. Sequencing was performed with immunoSEQ multiplex PCR; in TCRdb, only in-frame clones are kept and a portion is missing. The profile shows around 4,000 clones, roughly 72% of them singletons. Input material: ileal tissue. Receptors were obtained from an adult with Crohn's disease. Both conserved end residues are part of each CDR3. The D gene is left open where the match is weak. Expanded clones get a size class; other rows say once, few or many, or leave the size out.

j_call: TRBJ1-5
clone_size: -
v_call: TRBV7-2
d_call: -
cdr3_aa: CASSRSGNQPQHF
cdr3_nt: TGTGCCAGCAGTCGATCAGGGAATCAGCCCCAGCATTTT

j_call: TRBJ1-1
clone_size: -
v_call: TRBV5-6
d_call: -
cdr3_aa: CASSLGSTGPDTEAFF
cdr3_nt: TGTGCCAGCAGCCTCGGATCTACGGGGCCGGACACTGAAGCTTTCTTT

j_call: TRBJ1-1
clone_size: -
v_call: TRBV11-2
d_call: -
cdr3_aa: CASSLTVNTEAFF
cdr3_nt: TGTGCCAGCAGCTTGACAGTGAACACTGAAGCTTTCTTT

j_call: TRBJ2-2
clone_size: -
v_call: TRBV19
d_call: TRBD1
cdr3_aa: CASSLQGAYTGELFF
cdr3_nt: TGTGCCAGTAGCCTACAGGGGGCATACACCGGGGAGCTGTTTTTT

j_call: TRBJ1-5
clone_size: -
v_call: TRBV7-2
d_call: -
cdr3_aa: CASSFEGNSNQPQHF
cdr3_nt: TGTGCCAGCAGCTTTGAAGGGAATAGCAATCAGCCCCAGCATTTT

j_call: TRBJ2-3
clone_size: -
v_call: TRBV5-4
d_call: -
cdr3_aa: CASSLIFTDTQYF
cdr3_nt: TGTGCCAGCAGCCTGATTTTCACAGATACGCAGTATTTT

j_call: TRBJ2-5
clone_size: -
v_call: TRBV2
d_call: TRBD2
cdr3_aa: CASSDLAGGETQYF
cdr3_nt: TGTGCCAGCAGTGATTTGGCGGGGGGGGAGACCCAGTACTTC

j_call: TRBJ1-2
clone_size: -
v_call: TRBV19
d_call: -
cdr3_aa: CASSIKLREEWYGYTF
cdr3_nt: TGTGCCAGTAGTATAAAATTGAGGGAGGAGTGGTATGGCTACACCTTC

j_call: TRBJ1-2
clone_size: -
v_call: TRBV5-5
d_call: -
cdr3_aa: CASSLSTGNYGYTF
cdr3_nt: TGTGCCAGCAGCTTGAGTACAGGCAACTATGGCTACACCTTC

j_call: TRBJ1-5
clone_size: -
v_call: TRBV7-9
d_call: -
cdr3_aa: CASSFGGDQPQHF
cdr3_nt: TGTGCCAGCAGCTTCGGGGGCGATCAGCCCCAGCATTTT

j_call: TRBJ2-3
clone_size: once
v_call: TRBV2
d_call: TRBD1
cdr3_aa: CASSGATGFTDTQYF
cdr3_nt: TGTGCCAGCAGTGGAGCGACAGGGTTCACAGATACGCAGTATTTT

j_call: TRBJ2-5
clone_size: -
v_call: TRBV5-1
d_call: TRBD1
cdr3_aa: CASSFQQGAGETQYF
cdr3_nt: TGCGCCAGCAGCTTTCAACAGGGGGCCGGGGAGACCCAGTACTTC

j_call: TRBJ2-5
clone_size: -
v_call: TRBV5-4
d_call: TRBD2
cdr3_aa: CASSKRGGETQYF
cdr3_nt: TGTGCCAGCAGTAAGCGGGGGGGAGAGACCCAGTACTTC

j_call: TRBJ1-4
clone_size: -
v_call: TRBV7-3
d_call: -
cdr3_aa: CASSLQGTTNEKLFF
cdr3_nt: TGTGCCAGCAGCTTACAGGGAACAACTAATGAAAAACTGTTTTTT

j_call: TRBJ2-3
clone_size: -
v_call: TRBV11-2
d_call: -
cdr3_aa: CASSGPDTQYF
cdr3_nt: TGTGCCAGCAGCGGTCCCGATACGCAGTATTTT